Listed here is a single T cell receptor (beta chain). The antigen is not known. Of the isolated RNA, all was reverse transcribed, and so the sequenced material was expressed TCRB transcripts. Mean read depth for naive, central memory and regulatory T cell samples was about 3.6 million reads. Sequencing was performed with immunoSEQ multiplex PCR; in TCRdb, only in-frame clones are kept and a portion is missing. The sample has roughly 230,000 clones, around 9.9% seen once; the top ten hold more than 0.015%. This entry belongs to a study of beta chain features in type 1 diabetes. Study results and limitations: There was a moderate but significant shortening of TCRB CDR3s in all four CD4+ subsets of Type 1 diabetes patients.

The CDR3 spans 15 residues. The V and J ends lost 1 base and 4 bases respectively, with 11 bases between them. From germline, CDR1 is LGHNA and CDR2 YSLEER. The sequenced sample consisted of naive CD4+ T cells from blood. The chain couples TRBV4-3 to TRBJ1-5, with D tentatively TRBD1 (6 bases). The clonotype comes from a man aged 30 to 45 with type 1 diabetes. The CDR3 reads CASSQGGQSNQPQHF. CDR3 nucleotide sequence: TGCGCCAGCAGCCAAGGTGGACAGTCAAATCAGCCCCAGCATTTT.